This TCR beta chain stems from a study of T cells in tuberculosis (dated by TCRdb to between 2018 and 2020). Notes on the research overall: The study combined CD1B tetramers and high-throughput TCR immunosequencing to characterize T cells specific for the mycobacterial lipid antigen glucose monomycolate (GMM). With 9 to 10 people per group, a South African clinical cohort compared IGRA-negative adolescents, IGRA-positive adolescents with latent tuberculosis, and adults with active tuberculosis. General findings and caveats noted by the study authors: Which clinical samples got chosen depended on the availability of cryopreserved specimens, and the active tuberculosis cases were adults, whereas the controls were adolescents. The smaller NN-distances were partly driven by shorter CDR3-alpha lengths in active tuberculosis patients, and the difference for TCR-beta did not reach statistical significance. Using GEM motif frequencies, a classifier achieved 65% to 75% accuracy, whereas a classifier built on the diverse GMM-specific repertoire got to 87% accuracy (AUROC over 0.8). Smaller mean NN-distances to GMM-specific TCRs were observed in active tuberculosis TCR-alpha repertoires than in IGRA-negative controls, suggesting clonal expansion of GMM-specific TCRs.

At study entry, a tuberculin skin test and the QuantiFERON-TB GOLD In-Tube IGRA were used to screen adolescents for latent tuberculosis infection. Immunosequencing was performed on unsorted cryopreserved PBMC and covered approximately 110,000 T cells per clinical donor on average. Eleven high schools in the Worcester region of the Western Cape, South Africa, served as enrollment sites for adolescents aged 12 to 18 years. Some ten M. tuberculosis-infected and approximately 10 uninfected adolescents were selected with matching for age and sex. For the adolescents, PBMC were isolated by density centrifugation from freshly drawn heparinized blood and then cryopreserved. The immunoSEQ multiplex PCR assay was used to generate TCR libraries, with TCR-beta and/or TCR-alpha/delta assays applied to each sample. The amplified TCR libraries were sequenced using the Illumina high-throughput platform. As for the original processing: Clustering and dimensionality reduction relied on pairwise TCRdist distances among GMM-specific receptors from T cells that were either sorted ex vivo or expanded in vitro. The score assigned to each clinical repertoire was mean NN-distance, meaning the average TCRdist to the nearest 10% of tetramer-positive reference sequences. GEM TCR motif frequency was calculated as the fraction of unique TCRs that matched known GEM sequences by V/J usage and CDR3 length. Active tuberculosis was classified by linear discriminant analysis with leave-one-out cross-validation, implemented in scikit-learn. TCRdb provides this immuneACCESS table in a form limited to in-frame rearrangements. Some clones are lacking; in checked studies, under half of them reflect an unresolved V gene, and why the rest are absent is not known. D and trimming were read from the DNA, whereas the V and J calls and clone size are those reported in that table. The sample includes around 33,000 clones, with around 93% observed a single time. Clones ranked in the top ten supply about 7.8% of the sample.

The CDR3 runs 15 residues from the cysteine to the phenylalanine. CDR3 DNA only is kept here, 45 bases in frame from base 1. V and J lose 4 bases and 3 bases, and a span of 13 bases separates them. As encoded in the germline V gene (reference sequence), CDR1 is SEHNR while CDR2 is FQNEAQ. Concerning this clone itself: Its antigen remains unidentified. Base qualities were left out, and no much larger clone turns up one base away.

This TCR came from a donor aged 10-29 years with latent tuberculosis or without tuberculosis infection. Some clones in this sample may be carry-over from other donors' samples. Sequencing input: PBMCs. The rearranged segments are TRBV7-9 and TRBJ1-3; TRBD1 is perhaps the D gene, given 6 matching bases. The nucleotide sequence reads TGTGCCAGCAGCTCGCCAGGGGCTGGTGGAAACACCATATATTTT. Its coded protein is CASSSPGAGGNTIYF.